This T cell receptor (beta chain) stems from a study of T cells in Graves' hyperthyroidism and ophthalmopathy. Germline CDR1 SGHNT, CDR2 YYREEE (reference sequence). The junction had 7 bases not matched to a gene; V was cut back by 4 bases and J by 7 bases. The length of the CDR3 is 16 residues. As regards this clonotype: Its antigen is as yet unknown.

Amplification targeted TCR beta CDR3 regions from RNA transcripts. Initially, a first-round RT-PCR of the TCR CDR3 employed the HTBI primer set. TCRdb called the multiplex PCR reads again in MiXCR, with one record for every CDR3 protein. This sample has 300,000 to 450,000 distinct CDR3 sequences, with 14% to 15% found just once. Stability of Graves' hyperthyroidism was defined as absent ophthalmopathy progression within 18 months. From more than 9.5 ml of fresh peripheral blood, PBMCs were isolated. The study's findings and limits: Ophthalmopathy was distinguished from stable hyperthyroidism by 13 V-J signatures. Blood samples included most of the expanded thyroid clonotypes exceeding 0.001.

Sequenced sample: blood. The J gene is TRBJ1-6, the V gene TRBV5-4; TRBD1 aligns across 11 bases. This TCR derives from a woman aged 25 to 39 with Graves' hyperthyroidism. The CDR3 DNA is TGTGCCAGCAGCACAAAGGGACAGGGGGAAAATTCACCCCTCCACTTT. Translation gives CASSTKGQGENSPLHF. The full variable domain, in which reference TRBV5-4 and TRBJ1-6 provide the parts outside the CDR3, is ETGVTQSPTHLIKTRGQQVTLRCSSQSGHNTVSWYQQALGQGPQFIFQYYREEENGRGNFPPRFSGLQFPNYSSELNVNALELDDSALYLCASSTKGQGENSPLHFGNGTRLTVT.